A single sample gave rise to the 16 T cell receptor beta chains below, sequenced in a study of CD8+ T cells in alopecia areata. Following RNA extraction, reverse transcription yielded cDNA that acted as the sequencing template. Data came from immunoSEQ multiplex PCR; TCRdb stores just in-frame clones and leaves some out. This sample has about 70,000 clones, with 40% to 50% found just once. The material was CD8+ T cells sorted from blood, obtained at week 0. Receptor source: a human donor with alopecia areata.

The rearrangement uses TRBV29-1 and TRBJ1-5; the match to TRBD1 covers 7 bases. CDR1 is SQVTM, CDR2 ANQGSEA, per germline. The junction had 0 bases not matched to a gene; V was cut back by 4 bases and J by 0 bases. This CDR3 has 13 residues. Here the CDR3 reads CSVGDSSNQPQHF. In DNA form, the CDR3 reads TGCAGCGTTGGGGACAGTAGCAATCAGCCCCAGCATTTT.

The chain employs TRBV29-1 and TRBJ2-7; 7 nucleotides line up with TRBD1. Germline CDR1 SQVTM, CDR2 ANQGSEA. This CDR3 has 14 residues. The CDR3 coding sequence is TGCTCAATATACGGGACAGACGATCCCTACGAGCAGTACTTC. Protein: CSIYGTDDPYEQYF.

The rearrangement uses TRBV11-2 and TRBJ2-1; D remains ambiguous. CDR1 is SGHAT and CDR2 is FQNNGV in the germline V gene. The CDR3 contains 15 residues. V lost 5 bases to trimming and J lost 5 bases, with 16 bases between them. CDR3 residues: CASSADLNSHNEQFF. The CDR3 DNA sequence: TGTGCCAGCAGCGCCGACCTAAACTCGCACAATGAGCAGTTCTTC.

J is TRBJ1-5 and V is TRBV28; D remains ambiguous. Germline V gene lookup returns CDR1 MDHEN and CDR2 SYDVKM. V was cut by 3 bases and J by 2 bases, with 11 bases left in between. The CDR3 is 15 residues long. CDR3 nucleotide sequence: TGTGCCAGCAGTTTGATGAGAGGTGGCAATCAGCCCCAGCATTTT. Protein product: CASSLMRGGNQPQHF.

The chain recombines TRBV29-1 with TRBJ2-7; D gene ambiguous. Trimming removed 5 bases at V and 3 bases at J, with 8 bases between. CDR3 length: 11 residues. Germline loops: CDR1 SQVTM, CDR2 ANQGSEA. The CDR3 DNA is TGCAGCGTTTTTGGCGGCTACGAGCAGTACTTC. This translates into CSVFGGYEQYF.

This chain uses TRBV7-2 with TRBJ2-3; D is undetermined. CDR3 length equals 15 residues. Trimming took off 4 bases at V and 4 bases at J, with 15 bases between the two ends. Germline CDR1 SGHTA, CDR2 FQGNSA. The chain's CDR3 is CASSYGSGVADTQYF. The CDR3 coding sequence is TGTGCCAGCAGCTATGGTAGTGGGGTTGCAGATACGCAGTATTTT.

Only a few counts were recorded for this clone. It is likely a read error: a sequence one base away is far more abundant. This sequence joins TRBV21-1 and TRBJ2-1; TRBD2, the table's D call, lacks a check against the DNA. TRBV21-1 is reported as a pseudogene. The CDR3 has 16 amino acids. This CDR3 is CASSLVPSGRGNEQFF. CDR3 bases: TGTGCCAGCAGCTTGGTTCCTAGCGGGAGGGGGAATGAGCAGTTCTTC.

This clone rates as large. This chain connects TRBV11-1 to TRBJ2-1; the D gene could be TRBD1 or TRBD2 (5 bases each). V was cut by 3 bases and J by 3 bases, with 9 bases left in between. The CDR3 runs to 14 residues. Germline V gives CDR1 SGHAT, CDR2 FQDESV (reference sequence). The CDR3 loop reads CASSFWGSYNEQFF. Here the CDR3 DNA reads TGTGCCAGCAGCTTCTGGGGGAGCTACAATGAGCAGTTCTTC.

This clone was counted a few times. This rearrangement joins TRBV30 to TRBJ1-5; D remains unclear. V shed 2 bases and J shed 5 bases, with 10 bases lying between them. CDR1 is GTSNPN, CDR2 SVGIG, per germline (reference sequence). The CDR3 has 13 amino acids. CDR3 in amino acids: CAWSRNLYQPQHF. In DNA form, the CDR3 reads TGTGCCTGGAGTAGAAACTTATATCAGCCCCAGCATTTT.

This clone came up a few times. The chain links TRBV25-1 to TRBJ2-7, with TRBD1 matching 7 bases. The V gene end was trimmed by 3 bases and the J gene end by 0 bases; junction bases not matched to a gene: 8. Germline assignment: CDR1 MGHDK and CDR2 SYGVNS. This CDR3 has 16 residues. CDR3 sequence reads: CASSDAPGQVSYEQYF. The CDR3 DNA reads TGTGCCAGCAGTGACGCCCCCGGACAGGTCTCCTACGAGCAGTACTTC.

This clone turned up a few times. The chain recombines TRBV9 with TRBJ1-2, with D tentatively TRBD1 (5 bases). Germline V lookup: CDR1 SGDLS, CDR2 YYNGEE. The V end was cut by 4 bases, the J end by 4 bases, with 8 bases between. This CDR3 spans 12 amino acids. The CDR3 coding sequence is TGTGCCAGCAGCCAGGGCGGCTATGGCTACACCTTC. It is translated as CASSQGGYGYTF.

This clone showed up just a few times. The chain employs TRBV7-9 and TRBJ2-5; 9 bases align to TRBD2. Trimming removed 7 bases from V and 11 bases from J; junction bases left unmatched: 11. CDR3 size: 13 residues. CDR1 SEHNR and CDR2 FQNEAQ come from the germline V gene (reference sequence). CDR3 sequence: CASNPGTSFEQYF. Here the CDR3 DNA reads TGTGCCAGCAACCCCGGGACTAGCTTTGAGCAGTACTTC.

The V gene is TRBV13, the J gene TRBJ2-2; 7 bases agree with TRBD2. The CDR3 is 15 amino acids. CDR1 and CDR2 (germline): PRHDT, FYEKMQ (reference sequence). Germline trimming cut 7 bases from V and 5 bases from J; bases unmatched to any gene: 10. The CDR3 coding sequence is TGTGCCAGCACTCATCAGGGAGGGAGGACCGGGGAGCTGTTTTTT. Translation: CASTHQGGRTGELFF. Variable domain in full (rest from reference TRBV13 and TRBJ2-2): AAGVIQSPRHLIKEKRETATLKCYPIPRHDTVYWYQQGPGQDPQFLISFYEKMQSDKGSIPDRFSAQQFSDYHSELNMSSLELGDSALYFCASTHQGGRTGELFFGEGSRLTVL.

The V gene is TRBV19, the J gene TRBJ2-6; D remains unclear. CDR1 and CDR2 from the germline V gene are LNHDA and SQIVND (reference sequence). Trimming pared 3 bases from V and 6 bases from J, leaving 12 bases between. The CDR3 contains 15 residues. The CDR3 spells CASSMTPATANVLTF. The CDR3 DNA follows: TGTGCCAGTAGTATGACCCCCGCGACGGCCAACGTCCTGACTTTC. Full variable domain (remainder filled in from reference TRBV19 and TRBJ2-6): DGGITQSPKYLFRKEGQNVTLSCEQNLNHDAMYWYRQDPGQGLRLIYYSQIVNDFQKGDIAEGYSVSREKKESFPLTVTSAQKNPTAFYLCASSMTPATANVLTFGAGSRLTVL.

V is TRBV6-5 and J is TRBJ1-5; D unclear. The CDR3 covers 14 residues. Germline CDR1 is MNHEY and CDR2 is SVGAGI. Between the trimmed V and J ends, which lost 4 bases and 1 base, there was a span of 8 bases. CDR3 sequence (DNA): TGTGCCAGCAGTTCCCTTTCGAGCAATCAGCCCCAGCATTTT. This translates into CASSSLSSNQPQHF.

The J gene is TRBJ2-7, the V gene TRBV7-2; 8 bases are shared with TRBD2. This CDR3 comprises 15 residues. The J segment lost 7 bases and the V segment lost 3 bases, leaving 11 bases of the junction unmatched. CDR1 and CDR2 from the germline V gene are SGHTA and FQGNSA. The CDR3 protein is CASSFLREAQGEQYF. The CDR3 coding sequence is TGTGCCAGCAGCTTTTTGCGGGAGGCACAAGGGGAGCAGTACTTC. Filled out from reference TRBV7-2 and TRBJ2-7, the complete variable domain reads GAGVSQSPSNKVTEKGKDVELRCDPISGHTALYWYRQSLGQGLEFLIYFQGNSAPDKSGLPSDRFSAERTGGSVSTLTIQRTQQEDSAVYLCASSFLREAQGEQYFGPGTRLTVT.